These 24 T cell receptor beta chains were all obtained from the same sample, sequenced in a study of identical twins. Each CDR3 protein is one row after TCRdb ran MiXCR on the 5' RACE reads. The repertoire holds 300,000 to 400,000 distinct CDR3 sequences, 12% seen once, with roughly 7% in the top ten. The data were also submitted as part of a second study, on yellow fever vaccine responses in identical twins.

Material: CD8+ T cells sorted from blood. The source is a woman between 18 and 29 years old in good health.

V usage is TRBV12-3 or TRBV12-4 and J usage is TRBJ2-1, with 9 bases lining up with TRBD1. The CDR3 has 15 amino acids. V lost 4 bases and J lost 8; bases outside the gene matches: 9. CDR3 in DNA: TGTGCCAGCAGTTCCTCCGGGACAGGGTTCGATGAGCAGTTCTTC. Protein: CASSSSGTGFDEQFF.

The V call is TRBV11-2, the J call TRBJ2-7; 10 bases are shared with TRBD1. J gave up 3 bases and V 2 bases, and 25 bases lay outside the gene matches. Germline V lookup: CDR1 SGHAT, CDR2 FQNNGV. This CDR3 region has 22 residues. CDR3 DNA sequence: TGTGCCAGCAGCTTATATGATTCCAGAAGGGCGGGACAGGGGCAAGGTTTCTACGAGCAGTACGTC. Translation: CASSLYDSRRAGQGQGFYEQYV.

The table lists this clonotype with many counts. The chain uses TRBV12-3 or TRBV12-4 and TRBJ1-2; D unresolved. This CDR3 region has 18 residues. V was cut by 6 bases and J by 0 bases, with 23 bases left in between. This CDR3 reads CASSLFVFDGEANYGYTF. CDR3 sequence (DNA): TGTGCCAGCAGCCTCTTCGTGTTCGACGGCGAAGCTAACTATGGCTACACCTTC.

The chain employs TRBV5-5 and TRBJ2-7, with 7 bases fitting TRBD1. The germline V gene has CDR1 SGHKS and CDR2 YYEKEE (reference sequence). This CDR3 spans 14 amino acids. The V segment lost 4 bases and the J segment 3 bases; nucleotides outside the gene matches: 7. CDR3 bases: TGTGCCAGCAGCCTCCGGGACAGCCACTACGAGCAGTACTTC. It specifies CASSLRDSHYEQYF.

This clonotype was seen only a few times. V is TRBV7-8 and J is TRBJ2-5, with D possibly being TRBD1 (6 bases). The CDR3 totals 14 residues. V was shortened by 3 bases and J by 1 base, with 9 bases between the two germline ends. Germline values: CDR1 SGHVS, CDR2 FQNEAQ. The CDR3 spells CASSFPGVQETQYF. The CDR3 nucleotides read TGTGCCAGCAGCTTCCCAGGGGTCCAAGAGACCCAGTACTTC.

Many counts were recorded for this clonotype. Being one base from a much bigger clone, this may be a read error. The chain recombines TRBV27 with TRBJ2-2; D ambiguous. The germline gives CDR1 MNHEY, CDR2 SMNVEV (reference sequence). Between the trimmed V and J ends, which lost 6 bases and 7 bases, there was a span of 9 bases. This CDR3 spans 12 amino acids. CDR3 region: CASSQGFGELFF. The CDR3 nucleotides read TGTGCCAGCAGCCAAGGGTTCGGGGAGCTGTTTTTT.

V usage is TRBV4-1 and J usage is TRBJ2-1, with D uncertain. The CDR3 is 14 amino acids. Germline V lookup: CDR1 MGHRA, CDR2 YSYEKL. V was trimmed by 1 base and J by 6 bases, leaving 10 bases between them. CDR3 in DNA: TGCGCCAGCAGCCAAGGTGGCGGCACCAATGAGCAGTTCTTC. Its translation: CASSQGGGTNEQFF.

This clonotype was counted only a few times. In DNA form, the CDR3 reads TGTGCCAGCAGCCCTAGACGGGGGCAGAGGGACAATGAGCAGTTCTTC. This translates into CASSPRRGQRDNEQFF. The rearrangement uses TRBV3-1 and TRBJ2-1; D is perhaps TRBD1 or TRBD2 (6 bases each). The CDR3 totals 16 residues. CDR1 and CDR2 (germline): LGHDT, YNNKEL (reference sequence). The V end was cut by 4 bases, the J end by 5 bases, with 18 bases between.

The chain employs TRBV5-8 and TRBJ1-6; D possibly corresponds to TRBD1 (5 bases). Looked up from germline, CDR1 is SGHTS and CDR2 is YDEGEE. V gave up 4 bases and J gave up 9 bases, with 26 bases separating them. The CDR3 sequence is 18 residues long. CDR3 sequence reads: CASSPDIGTTYWGSPLHF. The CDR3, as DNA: TGTGCCAGCAGCCCGGACATCGGCACTACCTATTGGGGTTCACCCCTCCACTTT. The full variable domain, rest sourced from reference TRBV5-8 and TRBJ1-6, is EAGVTQSPTHLIKTRGQQATLRCSPISGHTSVYWYQQALGLGLQFLLWYDEGEERNRGNFPPRFSGRQFPNYSSELNVNALELEDSALYLCASSPDIGTTYWGSPLHFGNGTRLTVT.

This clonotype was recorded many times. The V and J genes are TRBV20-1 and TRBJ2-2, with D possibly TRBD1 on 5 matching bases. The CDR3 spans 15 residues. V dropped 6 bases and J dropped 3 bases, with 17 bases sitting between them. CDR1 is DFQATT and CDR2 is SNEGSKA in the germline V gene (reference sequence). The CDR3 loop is CSAQTLDTDTGELFF. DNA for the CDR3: TGCAGTGCCCAGACTTTGGACACGGACACCGGGGAGCTGTTTTTT.

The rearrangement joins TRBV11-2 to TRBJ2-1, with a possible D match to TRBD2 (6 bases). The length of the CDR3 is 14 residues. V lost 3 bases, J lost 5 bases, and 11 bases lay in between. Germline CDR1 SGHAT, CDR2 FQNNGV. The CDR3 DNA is TGTGCCAGCAGCTTGGGTAGCGGTAACAATGAGCAGTTCTTC. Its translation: CASSLGSGNNEQFF.

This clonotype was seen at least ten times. This chain's CDR3 is CASGLVGGIGYTF. For the CDR3, the DNA is TGTGCTAGTGGTTTGGTGGGAGGGATCGGCTACACCTTC. The chain employs TRBV12-5 and TRBJ1-2, with unresolved D. Germline CDR1 and CDR2: LGHNT and FRNRAP. The CDR3 loop spans 13 amino acids. V was cut by 0 bases and J by 8 bases, with 10 bases left in between.

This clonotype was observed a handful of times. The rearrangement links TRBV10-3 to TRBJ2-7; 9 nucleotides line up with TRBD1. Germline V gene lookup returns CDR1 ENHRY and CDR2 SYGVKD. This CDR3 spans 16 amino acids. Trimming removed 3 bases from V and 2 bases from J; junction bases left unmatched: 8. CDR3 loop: CAISDAPGQGTYEQYF. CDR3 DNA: TGTGCCATCAGTGATGCGCCGGGACAGGGAACCTACGAGCAGTACTTC.

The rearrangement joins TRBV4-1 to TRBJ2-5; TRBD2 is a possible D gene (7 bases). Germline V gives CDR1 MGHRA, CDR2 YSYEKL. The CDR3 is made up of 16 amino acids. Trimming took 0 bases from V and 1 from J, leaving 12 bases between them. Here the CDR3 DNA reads TGCGCCAGCAGCCAAGATTTCGGGGGGCCCCAAGAGACCCAGTACTTC. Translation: CASSQDFGGPQETQYF.

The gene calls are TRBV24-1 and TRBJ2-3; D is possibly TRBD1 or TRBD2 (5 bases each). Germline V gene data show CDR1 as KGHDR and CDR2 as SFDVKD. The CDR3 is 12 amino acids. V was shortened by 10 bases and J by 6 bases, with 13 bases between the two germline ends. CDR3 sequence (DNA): TGTGCCACGAGGGGTCTGTCGGATACGCAGTATTTT. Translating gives CATRGLSDTQYF.

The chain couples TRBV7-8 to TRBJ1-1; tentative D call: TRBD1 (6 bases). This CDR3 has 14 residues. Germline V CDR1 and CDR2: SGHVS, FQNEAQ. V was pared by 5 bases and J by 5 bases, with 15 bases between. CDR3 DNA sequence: TGTGCCAGCAGCGCTTCCAGGGGTCAGACTGAAGCTTTCTTT. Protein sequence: CASSASRGQTEAFF. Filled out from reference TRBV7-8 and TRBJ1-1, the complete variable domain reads GAGVSQSPRYKVAKRGQDVALRCDPISGHVSLFWYQQALGQGPEFLTYFQNEAQLDKSGLPSDRFFAERPEGSVSTLKIQRTQQEDSAVYLCASSASRGQTEAFFGQGTRLTVV.

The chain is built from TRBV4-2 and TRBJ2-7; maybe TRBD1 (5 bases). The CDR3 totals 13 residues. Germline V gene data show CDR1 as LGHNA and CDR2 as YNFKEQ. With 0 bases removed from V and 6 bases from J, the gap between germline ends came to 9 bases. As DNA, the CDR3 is TGTGCCAGCAGCCAAGAAGACAGCTCCGAGCAGTACGTC. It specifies CASSQEDSSEQYV.

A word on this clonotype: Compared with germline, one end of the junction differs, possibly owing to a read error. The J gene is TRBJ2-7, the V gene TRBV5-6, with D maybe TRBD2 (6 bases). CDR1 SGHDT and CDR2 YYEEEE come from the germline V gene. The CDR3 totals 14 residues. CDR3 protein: CAISPGLGVYEQYF. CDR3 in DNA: TGTGCCATCAGCCCGGGACTCGGGGTCTACGAGCAGTACTTC.

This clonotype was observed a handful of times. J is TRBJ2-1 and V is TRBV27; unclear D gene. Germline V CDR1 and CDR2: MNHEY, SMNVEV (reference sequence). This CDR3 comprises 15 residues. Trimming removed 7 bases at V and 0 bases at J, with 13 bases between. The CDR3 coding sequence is TGTGCCAGCACCCCATCCCTGAACTCCTACAATGAGCAGTTCTTC. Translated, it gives CASTPSLNSYNEQFF.

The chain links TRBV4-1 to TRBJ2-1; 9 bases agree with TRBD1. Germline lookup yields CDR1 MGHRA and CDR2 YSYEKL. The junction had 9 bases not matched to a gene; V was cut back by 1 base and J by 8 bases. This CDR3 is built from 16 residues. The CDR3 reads CASSQVLRTGVHEQFF. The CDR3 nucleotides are TGCGCCAGCAGCCAAGTTCTCAGGACAGGGGTTCATGAGCAGTTCTTC.

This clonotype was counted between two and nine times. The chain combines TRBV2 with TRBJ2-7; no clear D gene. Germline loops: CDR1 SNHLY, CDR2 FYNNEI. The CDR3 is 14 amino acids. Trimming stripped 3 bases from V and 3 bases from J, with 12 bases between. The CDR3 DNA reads TGTGCCAGCAGTGAGCCCTCCAGTTTCTACGAGCAGTACTTC. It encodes CASSEPSSFYEQYF. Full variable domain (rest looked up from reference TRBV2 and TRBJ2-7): EPEVTQTPSHQVTQMGQEVILRCVPISNHLYFYWYRQILGQKVEFLVSFYNNEISEKSEIFDDQFSVERPDGSNFTLKIRSTKLEDSAMYFCASSEPSSFYEQYFGPGTRLTVT.

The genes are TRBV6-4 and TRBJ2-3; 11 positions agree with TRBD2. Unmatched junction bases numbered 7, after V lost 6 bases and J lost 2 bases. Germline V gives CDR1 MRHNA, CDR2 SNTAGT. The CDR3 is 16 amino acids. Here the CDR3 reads CASSRTSGGATDTQYF. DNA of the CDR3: TGTGCCAGCAGCCGTACTAGCGGGGGAGCCACAGATACGCAGTATTTT.

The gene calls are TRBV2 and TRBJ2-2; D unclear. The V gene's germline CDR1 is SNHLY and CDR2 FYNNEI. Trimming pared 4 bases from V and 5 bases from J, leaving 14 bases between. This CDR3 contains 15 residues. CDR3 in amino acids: CASSVAPERTGELFF. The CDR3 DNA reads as TGTGCCAGCAGTGTGGCCCCCGAACGAACCGGGGAGCTGTTTTTT.

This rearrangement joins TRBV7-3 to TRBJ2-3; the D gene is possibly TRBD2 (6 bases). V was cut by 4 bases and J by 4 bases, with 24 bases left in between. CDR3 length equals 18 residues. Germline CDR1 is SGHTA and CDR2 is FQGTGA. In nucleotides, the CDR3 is TGTGCCAGCAGCTCCCCTCTCGGTTCGGGAGTAGGCGCAGATACGCAGTATTTT. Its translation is CASSSPLGSGVGADTQYF.